Included here is one TCR beta chain sequence, with context. The antigen this receptor binds is unknown. Qualities for individual bases were not recorded, and no much larger clone is one base off. The cohort comprised around 690 healthy bone marrow donors. All cohort members were sampled while nominally healthy, although unrecorded immune exposures were likely present. The donor tested CMV seronegative and was one of the 352 seronegative cohort members. A peripheral blood sample was provided by each donor, and peripheral blood mononuclear cells were used for TCR beta sequencing. The Qiagen DNeasy Blood Extraction Kit was used to extract genomic DNA from the blood cell samples. The CDR3 spans 13 residues, from the cysteine through the phenylalanine. Only CDR3 DNA remains: 39 bases, in frame from the first base. Germline trimming: 4 bases from V, 3 bases from J; junction bases outside gene matches: 4. CDR1 GTSNPN and CDR2 SVGIG were looked up in the germline V gene (reference sequence).

This entry is derived from a study of cytomegalovirus exposure and HLA in healthy donors (dated by TCRdb to 2015 to 2018). In the study overall: In an earlier analysis of 550 to 750 of the donors, approximately 260 Gb of sequence data and 100 million or so unique TCR beta sequences from about 179 million T cells were reported. The T cell repertoires of 666 subjects were profiled by immunosequencing and related to cytomegalovirus serostatus. An earlier analysis of roughly 600 of the donors used high-throughput TCR beta sequencing to judge whether each TCR beta V gene segment behaved as functional or pseudogenic. Along with the roughly 710-subject first cohort, a separate validation cohort of about 110 different subjects was used. In a later genetic analysis, genome-wide SNP genotypes for about three fifths of the 666 donors were used, and that subset was treated as a discovery cohort. To study patterns of TCR occurrence, a later analysis re-analyzed previously published TCR beta repertoires from hundreds of donors and added high-resolution HLA genotyping. Of the 350 to 450 genotyped donors, over 65% fell in the genetic ancestry cluster associated with self-reported Caucasian donors. Roughly 5 DR-DQ haplotypes were handled as single units for association and clustering, since linkage in the cohort was strong. On average, approximately 250,000 unique TCR beta nucleotide sequences were sequenced per donor among about 400 genotyped donors of the cohort, with roughly 18% of those sequences being non-productive. To predict cytomegalovirus infection status, the study brought together high-throughput TCR immunosequencing, statistical association of individual TCRs with disease status, and machine learning. Class I and class II HLA loci were covered by the typing at four-digit resolution. The study aimed to test whether cataloging public T cell receptors could reveal signatures of past pathogen exposure. An early release that covered some 630 HLA-typed donors contained about 300 gigabases of sequencing data and about 93 million unique TCR sequences. Every discovery cohort repertoire had been produced on one sequencing platform. Donor age, sex, ethnicity and CMV serostatus were compiled together with the repertoire data. Typing coverage varied by locus: about 629-630 donors for A, B, C, DRB1 and DQB1; roughly 500 for DQA1; more than 600 for DPA1; approximately 450 for DPB1. Rather than using new phenotypic data, the later analysis identified candidate immune exposures from TCR beta sequences and from how often those sequences occurred across donors.

The library came from the immunoSEQ multiplex PCR assay. For the multiplex PCR, a mixture combining 60 forward primers for TCR Vbeta segments and 13 reverse primers for TCR Jbeta segments was used. The CDR3 region of rearranged TCR beta genes was amplified from genomic DNA with a multiplex PCR assay. On the Illumina HiSeq System, the amplified TCR beta libraries were sequenced as 87-base-pair reads. The authors' analysis ran thus. A later analysis tallied roughly 76 million unique TCR beta chains across the 600 to 700 repertoires, and around 9.9 million of those chains were shared by two or more donors. A nearest-neighbor algorithm error-corrected the raw reads and collapsed the reads into unique sequences, merging closely related sequences to remove PCR and sequencing errors. V, D and J gene segments were assigned by aligning CDR3 sequences to IMGT reference sequences. For a sequence to be retained, at least a six-nucleotide match to both a V gene segment and a J gene segment was required. A rearrangement was called productive if the CDR3 had no stop codons and remained in frame with V and J, and every other rearrangement was called non-productive. Following IMGT convention, CDR3 was defined as the stretch from the second conserved V-encoded cysteine up to the conserved J-encoded phenylalanine. The earlier analysis of 587 of the donors excluded sequences that lacked an unambiguous match to a single V gene segment. An earlier analysis of 550 to 650 of the donors classified V segments as functional when productive rearrangements were above 56.7% and as segregating when the standard deviation between donors was above 5%. To diagnose cytomegalovirus status from the catalog of TCR beta chain sequences, a statistical classification framework was built. V and J gene assignment, in a later analysis, came from comparing TCR nucleotide sequences with IMGT/GENE-DB human TR gene sequences. A later analysis assigned CDR3 sequences and most-parsimonious VDJ recombination scenarios with the TCRdist pipeline. In a later analysis, every TCR beta chain was defined by the combination of its CDR3 amino acid sequence and its V-gene family, and reads without a unique V-gene family were dropped. In a later analysis, approximately 640 highly shared, low-generation-probability nucleotide sequences were removed to address suspected cross-contamination and a sequencing artifact. In a later analysis, a clonal expansion index was calculated for each public chain from normalized within-repertoire ranks of inferred template counts. In a later analysis, generation probabilities were computed using a VDJ recombination model fitted to out-of-frame rearrangements, and the results were checked against IGoR. Hypergeometric tests were used in a later analysis to score TCR-TCR, TCR-HLA and TCR-CMV co-occurrence, with a repertoire-size bias correction applied to the TCR pairs. To estimate false discovery rates, a later analysis permuted the HLA or CMV assignments 20 times. In a later analysis, co-occurring TCRs were grouped using DBSCAN, and TCRdist sequence similarity was added for clustering within HLA-allele-positive subsets. For co-occurrence clustering, repertoires with fewer than 30,000 or more than 120,000 public chains were excluded, along with roughly five repertoires with anomalous nucleotide sharing. The clones in this table, taken by TCRdb from immuneACCESS, are in-frame only. Not every clone is retained; where verified, under half of the shortfall comes from an unresolved V gene, and the cause of the rest is unknown. For V, J and clone size, that table is used; D and trimming come from the DNA. The sample table records approximately 120,000 clones; around three quarters of these occur just once. The top ten clones comprise 1% to 1.5% of the sample.

Summary of the overall study and its limitations: Strong co-occurrence of HLA alleles, especially DR and DQ, made assigning TCR associations to individual alleles difficult. Most TCR sequences were observed very rarely across donors, whereas some public TCRs were present in many individuals. In both the original and validation cohorts, the classifier was reported to diagnose cytomegalovirus status with high specificity and sensitivity. The presence/absence analyses assumed that sequencing depth was roughly uniform across donors, and that assumption may not be true. In a later genetic analysis, fewer N-insertions in productive TCRs were reported among donors in an Asian-associated ancestry cluster than the roughly 700-donor mean. A later analysis found that most CMV-associated TCR beta chains appeared HLA-restricted, with HLA associations seemingly driven largely by CMV exposure. In the study, 150 to 200 TCR beta chains were listed as associated with cytomegalovirus. Linkage disequilibrium might explain the correlated functional status among segregating V segments, but an unknown experimental factor could not be excluded. Some IMGT-functional V segments, including TRBV6-2 and TRBV6-3, could not be told apart with the 87-base-pair reads, so those segments were excluded. Only TCR beta chains were sequenced in this cohort, and the absence of alpha or paired-chain data limited detectable features. In a later analysis, HLA-associated TCR beta chains showed more clonal expansion and lower generation probabilities than non-associated chains that were equally common. Broadly in line with IMGT annotations, most TCR beta V segments showed up in productive rearrangements about 87% or about 30% of the time in an earlier analysis of under 700 of the donors. In a later analysis, some 18,000 TCR beta sequences were associated with specific HLA alleles at a false discovery rate of 0.05. The authors suggested that the approach could potentially be extended to other disease states and immunological phenotypes. Because counts were too low, about 15 rarely observed V segments, including chromosome 9 orphons, were left out of the earlier analysis of 500 to 650 of the donors. In a later analysis, several top co-occurrence clusters were reported to appear linked to parvovirus B19, influenza, CMV and Epstein-Barr virus. A cluster of highly shared sequence variants was judged likely to be a technical artifact of the sequencing pipeline. The only immune exposure information available for the cohort was CMV serostatus. Because some donors lacked HLA typing at each locus, the association tests relied only on the typed subset. In a later genetic analysis, a missense DCLRE1C variant was associated with V-gene and J-gene trimming of TCR beta chains, and the association was replicated in an independent cohort. In a later analysis, the rate of TCR association differed among HLA loci, with DRB1 alleles having the most associated TCRs and HLA-C alleles having the fewest. A further reported finding was that TCR beta sequences accurately predicted the HLA-A and HLA-B alleles for most subjects in the first cohort. In vitro tests confirmed that a few of the cytomegalovirus-associated TCR beta chains recognize cytomegalovirus antigens.

The sample was PBMCs. The rearrangement joined TRBV30 to TRBJ1-1, with 8 bases matching TRBD1. The sequence came from a female donor in good health and CMV-seronegative. This receptor has the CDR3 CAWNRGLDTEAFF. The nucleotides read TGTGCCTGGAACAGGGGGTTAGACACTGAAGCTTTCTTT. With the rest looked up from the reference TRBV30 and TRBJ1-1 genes rather than sequenced, the full variable domain is SQTIHQWPATLVQPVGSPLSLECTVEGTSNPNLYWYRQAAGRGLQLLFYSVGIGQISSEVPQNLSASRPQDRQFILSSKKLLLSDSGFYLCAWNRGLDTEAFFGQGTRLTVV.